One and the same sample provided the 17 T cell receptor beta chains below, sequenced in a study of cytomegalovirus exposure and HLA in healthy donors. The assay was immunoSEQ multiplex PCR, and TCRdb's table has in-frame clones only and misses some. The sample carries about 110,000 clones, 88% recorded once. The sequenced sample consisted of PBMCs. Receptors originate from a woman under 30 in good health and CMV-seronegative.

The chain has TRBV13 and TRBJ2-5; D is uncertain. Trimming removed 4 bases at V and 2 bases at J, with 8 bases between. Germline lookup yields CDR1 PRHDT and CDR2 FYEKMQ (reference sequence). The CDR3 runs to 13 residues. The CDR3 DNA is TGTGCCAGCAGCTCCCCCCCACAAGAGACCCAGTACTTC. The encoded protein is CASSSPPQETQYF.

V usage is TRBV5-1 and J usage is TRBJ2-7, with TRBD2 identical over 13 bases. Germline assignment: CDR1 SGHRS and CDR2 YFSETQ. The CDR3 has 17 residues. Unmatched junction bases numbered 10, after V lost 7 bases and J lost 0 bases. The CDR3 bases are TGCGCCAGCCAAAACGGACTAGCGGGGGAATACTCCTACGAGCAGTACTTC. This translates into CASQNGLAGEYSYEQYF. The whole variable domain, filled in from reference TRBV5-1 and TRBJ2-7, reads KAGVTQTPRYLIKTRGQQVTLSCSPISGHRSVSWYQQTPGQGLQFLFEYFSETQRNKGNFPGRFSGRQFSNSRSEMNVSTLELGDSALYLCASQNGLAGEYSYEQYFGPGTRLTVT.

The count of this clone is one. The chain combines TRBV2 with TRBJ1-1; 7 bases fit TRBD1. After removal of 6 bases from V and 0 bases from J, the junction contained 7 bases not matched to a gene. There are 15 residues in the CDR3. Germline values: CDR1 SNHLY, CDR2 FYNNEI. CDR3 nucleotide sequence: TGTGCCAGCAGCGAGCGACAGGGCATGAACACTGAAGCTTTCTTT. Amino acids: CASSERQGMNTEAFF.

V is TRBV7-6 and J is TRBJ2-1, with 12 nucleotides matching TRBD2. This CDR3 comprises 15 residues. CDR1 is SGHVS, CDR2 FNYEAQ, per germline. The V and J ends lost 7 bases and 8 bases, in that order; junction bases with no gene match: 9. Here the CDR3 reads CASTLAGGPGDEQFF. The CDR3 DNA follows: TGTGCCAGCACCCTAGCGGGAGGGCCCGGGGATGAGCAGTTCTTC.

The chain carries TRBV5-1 and TRBJ2-1; 7 bases map to TRBD2. CDR1 is SGHRS, CDR2 YFSETQ, per germline. This CDR3 is 17 amino acids long. V trimming: 0 bases; J trimming: 0 bases; junction bases outside the gene matches: 6. The CDR3 nucleotides read TGCGCCAGCAGCTTGGCCAAGGGCGGGAGCTCCTACAATGAGCAGTTCTTC. This sequence encodes CASSLAKGGSSYNEQFF.

This clone has a single count. V gene TRBV7-2 combines with J gene TRBJ2-7; 8 bases are shared with TRBD1. The CDR3 is made up of 15 amino acids. V trimming: 3 bases; J trimming: 2 bases; junction bases outside the gene matches: 6. The germline V gene encodes CDR1 SGHTA and CDR2 FQGNSA. CDR3 protein: CASSFGADRAYEQYF. The CDR3 bases are TGTGCCAGCAGCTTCGGTGCGGACAGGGCCTACGAGCAGTACTTC. The entire variable domain, with the rest obtained from reference TRBV7-2 and TRBJ2-7, is as follows: GAGVSQSPSNKVTEKGKDVELRCDPISGHTALYWYRQSLGQGLEFLIYFQGNSAPDKSGLPSDRFSAERTGGSVSTLTIQRTQQEDSAVYLCASSFGADRAYEQYFGPGTRLTVT.

V gene TRBV30 combines with J gene TRBJ1-5; D may be TRBD1 (6 bases). The V end was cut by 3 bases, the J end by 1 base, with 13 bases between. This CDR3 region has 15 residues. CDR1 is GTSNPN, CDR2 SVGIG, per germline (reference sequence). The CDR3 loop reads CAWSPGVSSNQPQHF. In DNA form, the CDR3 reads TGTGCCTGGAGCCCAGGGGTGTCGAGCAATCAGCCCCAGCATTTT.

The chain joins TRBV19 to TRBJ1-2, with a tentative D call TRBD1 (6 bases). Germline V gene data show CDR1 as LNHDA and CDR2 as SQIVND (reference sequence). The CDR3 runs to 12 residues. V shed 6 bases and J shed 4 bases, with 9 bases lying between them. DNA of the CDR3: TGTGCCAGTAGCGACAGGTTCTATGGCTACACCTTC. It translates to CASSDRFYGYTF.

There are a few counts of this clone. The chain employs TRBV25-1 and TRBJ2-7, with D perhaps TRBD2 (6 bases). The V gene lost 8 bases and the J gene lost 2 bases, with 13 bases spanning the gap. The germline V gene encodes CDR1 MGHDK and CDR2 SYGVNS. There are 13 residues in the CDR3. The CDR3 sequence: CASRDSRTYEQYF. CDR3 nucleotides: TGTGCCAGCCGGGACTCCCGAACCTACGAGCAGTACTTC.

V usage is TRBV5-6 and J usage is TRBJ2-7; D is possibly TRBD1 or TRBD2 (6 bases each). CDR1 and CDR2 (germline): SGHDT, YYEEEE. The V end was cut by 4 bases, the J end by 7 bases, with 21 bases between. The length of the CDR3 is 15 residues. CDR3 sequence (DNA): TGTGCCAGCAGCCTGGGGGCAGGGACTCTTCGGGAGCAGTACTTC. It codes for CASSLGAGTLREQYF.

This clone was seen once. The chain recombines TRBV6-6 with TRBJ1-2; no firm D call. Germline V lookup: CDR1 MNHNY, CDR2 SVGAGI (reference sequence). Trimming left V 4 bases short and J 0 bases short, with 9 bases between. The CDR3 sequence is 14 residues long. The CDR3 region is CASSSQVANYGYTF. CDR3 coding DNA: TGTGCCAGCAGTTCGCAGGTCGCTAACTATGGCTACACCTTC.

This chain joins TRBV6-5 and TRBJ2-3; perhaps TRBD1 as D (5 bases). The V and J ends lost 6 bases and 5 bases respectively, with 12 bases between them. The germline CDR1 and CDR2 sequences are MNHEY and SVGAGI. This CDR3 is built from 13 residues. In DNA, the CDR3 is TGTGCCAGCAGGTCCACAGGTGTAGATACGCAGTATTTT. Protein: CASRSTGVDTQYF.

The chain employs TRBV21-1 and TRBJ1-1; TRBD1, the table's D call, lacks a check against the DNA. TRBV21-1 is annotated as a pseudogene. The CDR3 has 16 residues. The CDR3 spells CARTGTGSGVGTEAFF. The CDR3 region has the DNA TGTGCCAGAACCGGGACAGGGAGCGGGGTTGGAACTGAAGCTTTCTTT.

This clone has a single count. This chain connects TRBV5-6 to TRBJ2-3, with 10 positions matching TRBD2. Germline V gene sequence: CDR1 SGHDT, CDR2 YYEEEE. The CDR3 contains 15 residues. The V and J ends lost 1 base and 7 bases, in that order; junction bases with no gene match: 6. The CDR3 DNA follows: TGTGCCAGCAGCTTGCCTAGCGGGGGAGTAAATACGCAGTATTTT. Translating it yields CASSLPSGGVNTQYF.

This rearrangement joins TRBV7-8 to TRBJ1-4; perhaps TRBD1 as D (5 bases). Trimming cost V 5 bases and J 7 bases, with 17 bases left between them. The germline V gene encodes CDR1 SGHVS and CDR2 FQNEAQ. This CDR3 is 15 amino acids long. The CDR3 coding sequence is TGTGCCAGCAGCCGAAGCAGGGAGGGGCTTGAAAAACTGTTTTTT. Its translation: CASSRSREGLEKLFF.

The chain is built from TRBV6-6 and TRBJ2-5; D may be TRBD2 (6 bases). The V end lost 6 bases, the J end lost 5 bases, and 10 bases lay between the germline ends. The CDR3 is 12 amino acids. Germline-derived CDR1 and CDR2 are MNHNY and SVGAGI (reference sequence). The CDR3 nucleotides read TGTGCCAGCAGCAAGGGACTGGAGACCCAGTACTTC. This codes for CASSKGLETQYF.

The chain uses TRBV6-6 and TRBJ1-1, with 8 bases identical to TRBD1. There are 15 residues in the CDR3. The junction had 11 bases not matched to a gene; V was cut back by 6 bases and J by 5 bases. Germline assignment: CDR1 MNHNY and CDR2 SVGAGI (reference sequence). Written as DNA, the CDR3 is TGTGCCAGCAGCCTGACCTCAGGGGGCCGAACTGAAGCTTTCTTT. Its protein is CASSLTSGGRTEAFF.